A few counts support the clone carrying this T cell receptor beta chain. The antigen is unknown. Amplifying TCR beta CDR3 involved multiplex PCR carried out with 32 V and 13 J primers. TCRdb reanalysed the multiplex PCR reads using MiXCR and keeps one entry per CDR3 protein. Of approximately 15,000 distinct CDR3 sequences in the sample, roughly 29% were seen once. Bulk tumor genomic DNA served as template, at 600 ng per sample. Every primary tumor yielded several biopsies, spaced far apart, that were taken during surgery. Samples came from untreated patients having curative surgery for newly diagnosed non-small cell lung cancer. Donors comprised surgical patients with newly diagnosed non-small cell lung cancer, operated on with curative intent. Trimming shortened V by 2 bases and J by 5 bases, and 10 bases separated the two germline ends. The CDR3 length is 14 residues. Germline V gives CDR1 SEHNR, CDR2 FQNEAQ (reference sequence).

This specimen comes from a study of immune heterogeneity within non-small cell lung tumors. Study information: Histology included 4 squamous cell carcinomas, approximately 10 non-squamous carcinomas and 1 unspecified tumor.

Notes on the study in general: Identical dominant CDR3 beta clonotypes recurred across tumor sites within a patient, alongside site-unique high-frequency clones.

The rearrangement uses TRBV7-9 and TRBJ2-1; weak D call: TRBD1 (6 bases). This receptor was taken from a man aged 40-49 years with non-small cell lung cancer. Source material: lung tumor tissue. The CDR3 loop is CASSLTQGNNEQFF. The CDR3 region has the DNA TGTGCCAGCAGCTTAACTCAGGGGAACAATGAGCAGTTCTTC.